The 21 T cell receptor beta chains given below trace back to one sample, sequenced in a study of blood T cell repertoires in COVID-19. The table came from immunoSEQ multiplex PCR; TCRdb's copy has only in-frame clones and leaves some out. The sample lists 150,000 to 200,000 clones; 82% were seen once. Input material: peripheral blood. Every receptor here comes from a woman in her 70s with acute or convalescent COVID-19.

This clone came up once. The rearrangement uses TRBV29-1 and TRBJ1-2, with 11 bases lining up with TRBD1. J was trimmed by 5 bases and V by 7 bases; bases with no gene match: 6. This CDR3 spans 13 amino acids. Germline loops: CDR1 SQVTM, CDR2 ANQGSEA. CDR3 nucleotide sequence: TGCAGCGCCGTCGGGACAGGGGGATATGGCTACACCTTC. Translation: CSAVGTGGYGYTF.

This chain uses TRBV3-1 (or the pseudogene TRBV3-2) with TRBJ1-3, with D tentatively TRBD1 (6 bases). Germline CDR1 and CDR2: LGHDT and YNNKEL (reference sequence). With 3 bases removed from V and 6 bases from J, the gap between germline ends came to 15 bases. There are 15 residues in the CDR3. CDR3 loop: CASSQTPGHLNTIYF. The CDR3, as DNA: TGTGCCAGCAGCCAGACCCCGGGACACCTAAACACCATATATTTT.

The chain carries TRBV12-3 or TRBV12-4 and TRBJ1-2; D perhaps matches TRBD1 (5 bases). This CDR3 contains 13 residues. Trimming removed 5 bases at V and 8 bases at J, with 15 bases between. The CDR3 here is CASSLDRTGGYTF. The CDR3 region has the DNA TGTGCCAGCAGTCTAGACAGAACGGGAGGCTACACCTTC.

J is TRBJ2-1 and V is TRBV5-1, with 9 bases aligning to TRBD2. Germline V CDR1 and CDR2: SGHRS, YFSETQ. The CDR3 spans 16 residues. Germline trimming cut 1 base from V and 1 base from J; bases unmatched to any gene: 3. In DNA form, the CDR3 reads TGCGCCAGCAGCTTGTTGGCGGGGGGGTCCTACAATGAGCAGTTCTTC. It translates to CASSLLAGGSYNEQFF. Filled out from reference TRBV5-1 and TRBJ2-1, the complete variable domain reads KAGVTQTPRYLIKTRGQQVTLSCSPISGHRSVSWYQQTPGQGLQFLFEYFSETQRNKGNFPGRFSGRQFSNSRSEMNVSTLELGDSALYLCASSLLAGGSYNEQFFGPGTRLTVL.

This clone appeared a single time. This rearrangement joins TRBV27 to TRBJ1-5; a weak D match, TRBD1 (5 bases). V gave up 6 bases and J gave up 0 bases, with 9 bases separating them. The CDR3 is 14 amino acids. Germline V lookup: CDR1 MNHEY, CDR2 SMNVEV (reference sequence). The CDR3 coding sequence is TGTGCCAGCAGGGGGCAAAATAGCAATCAGCCCCAGCATTTT. This encodes CASRGQNSNQPQHF.

This chain uses TRBV7-3 with TRBJ2-3, with a possible D match to TRBD2 (6 bases). This CDR3 region has 15 residues. V gave up 5 bases and J gave up 0 bases, with 12 bases separating them. Germline V gene lookup returns CDR1 SGHTA and CDR2 FQGTGA. The CDR3 DNA sequence: TGTGCCAGCAGCCAATTCGGGGGTAGCACAGATACGCAGTATTTT. It yields the protein CASSQFGGSTDTQYF. Full variable domain (outside the CDR3, taken from reference TRBV7-3 and TRBJ2-3): GAGVSQTPSNKVTEKGKYVELRCDPISGHTALYWYRQSLGQGPEFLIYFQGTGAADDSGLPNDRFFAVRPEGSVSTLKIQRTERGDSAVYLCASSQFGGSTDTQYFGPGTRLTVL.

This clone was observed once. V and J are TRBV5-5 and TRBJ1-2, with D possibly TRBD1 on 6 matching bases. CDR1 is SGHKS, CDR2 YYEKEE, per germline (reference sequence). The CDR3 is 16 residues long. V was trimmed by 0 bases and J by 7 bases, leaving 19 bases between them. This chain's CDR3 is CASSLVAAGASPGYTF. Here the CDR3 DNA reads TGTGCCAGCAGCTTGGTCGCGGCGGGGGCCAGCCCTGGCTACACCTTC.

The chain is built from TRBV2 and TRBJ2-1; tentative D call: TRBD2 (5 bases). This CDR3 is built from 13 residues. Deletions cut 1 base from V and 13 bases from J, with 14 bases between. CDR1 is SNHLY, CDR2 FYNNEI, per germline. The CDR3 protein is CASSEGKPGSQFF. CDR3 coding DNA: TGTGCCAGCAGTGAAGGTAAACCGGGATCACAGTTCTTC. Looking up the rest from reference TRBV2 and TRBJ2-1 gives the full variable domain: EPEVTQTPSHQVTQMGQEVILRCVPISNHLYFYWYRQILGQKVEFLVSFYNNEISEKSEIFDDQFSVERPDGSNFTLKIRSTKLEDSAMYFCASSEGKPGSQFFGPGTRLTVL.

This chain links TRBV7-3 with TRBJ1-1; no definite D call. The CDR3 is 14 amino acids. V shed 2 bases and J shed 4 bases, with 11 bases lying between them. Per germline, CDR1 SGHTA and CDR2 FQGTGA. CDR3 DNA: TGTGCCAGCAGCTTATACGGAGGAGGCACTGAAGCTTTCTTT. Protein: CASSLYGGGTEAFF.

This chain joins TRBV27 and TRBJ1-6; tentative D call: TRBD1 (5 bases). The germline gives CDR1 MNHEY, CDR2 SMNVEV (reference sequence). CDR3 length equals 16 residues. V shed 5 bases and J shed 4 bases, with 15 bases lying between them. CDR3 coding DNA: TGTGCCAGCAGTCCCGAACCCAGGGCGTATAATTCACCCCTCCACTTT. Amino acid sequence: CASSPEPRAYNSPLHF.

CDR3 region: CASSQAQGLGNSPLHF. The CDR3, as DNA: TGCGCCAGCAGCCAAGCGCAGGGATTAGGCAATTCACCCCTCCACTTT. The chain joins TRBV4-1 to TRBJ1-6; the D gene is possibly TRBD1 (5 bases). CDR1 and CDR2 from the germline V gene are MGHRA and YSYEKL. This CDR3 is 16 amino acids long. Trimming removed 1 base from V and 7 bases from J, with 14 bases in between.

This sequence joins TRBV11-2 and TRBJ2-1; D might be TRBD2 (6 bases). Germline loops: CDR1 SGHAT, CDR2 FQNNGV. The CDR3 spans 16 residues. V lost 5 bases, J lost 3 bases, and 17 bases lay in between. The CDR3 loop is CASSPGLRGSYNEQFF. In DNA form, the CDR3 reads TGTGCCAGCAGCCCGGGGCTCCGGGGGAGCTACAATGAGCAGTTCTTC.

This clone occurred once. The rearrangement uses TRBV19 and TRBJ1-2; D ambiguous. The CDR3 is made up of 15 amino acids. Per germline, CDR1 LNHDA and CDR2 SQIVND (reference sequence). The V end was cut by 4 bases, the J end by 4 bases, with 16 bases between. CDR3: CASSTPTPGSYGYTF. The DNA of the CDR3 is TGTGCCAGTAGTACCCCGACCCCGGGATCCTATGGCTACACCTTC.

The CDR3 here is CASSYGGSNTGELFF. The CDR3 DNA follows: TGTGCCAGCAGTTACGGGGGCTCGAACACCGGGGAGCTGTTTTTT. This sequence joins TRBV6-2 or TRBV6-3 and TRBJ2-2; tentative D call: TRBD1 (6 bases). Germline CDR1 and CDR2: MNHEY and SVGEGT. Trimming shortened V by 2 bases and J by 0 bases, and 7 bases separated the two germline ends. The CDR3 is 15 amino acids.

V usage is TRBV19 and J usage is TRBJ2-1, with D possibly being TRBD1 (6 bases). Between the trimmed V and J ends, which lost 1 base and 8 bases, there was a span of 15 bases. Germline CDR1 LNHDA, CDR2 SQIVND (reference sequence). The CDR3 covers 15 residues. The CDR3 is CASSIGTGIGDEQFF. CDR3 nucleotide sequence: TGTGCCAGTAGTATAGGAACAGGGATAGGCGATGAGCAGTTCTTC.

This clone was observed once. This chain links TRBV28 with TRBJ1-5; D is uncertain. This CDR3 is built from 16 residues. Trimming cost V 5 bases and J 2 bases, with 16 bases left between them. CDR1 MDHEN and CDR2 SYDVKM come from the germline V gene. In DNA form, the CDR3 reads TGTGCCAGCAGTCTCTTCCTCGGGGTTGGCAATCAGCCCCAGCATTTT. It codes for CASSLFLGVGNQPQHF.

The V call is TRBV27, the J call TRBJ2-3; no reliable D call. CDR3 length: 13 residues. V gave up 1 base and J gave up 0 bases, with 2 bases separating them. CDR1 is MNHEY, CDR2 SMNVEV, per germline (reference sequence). This CDR3 is CASSLLSTDTQYF. The CDR3 DNA reads as TGTGCCAGCAGTTTATTAAGCACAGATACGCAGTATTTT.

The rearrangement joins TRBV25-1 to TRBJ2-3, with TRBD2 matching over 7 bases. CDR1 and CDR2 from the germline V gene are MGHDK and SYGVNS. This CDR3 is built from 14 residues. Germline trimming cut 4 bases from V and 2 bases from J; bases unmatched to any gene: 3. This chain's CDR3 is CASSGLADTDTQYF. The CDR3, as DNA: TGTGCCAGCAGTGGGCTAGCGGACACAGATACGCAGTATTTT.

The chain has TRBV3-1 (or the pseudogene TRBV3-2) and TRBJ2-2; tentative D call: TRBD1 (6 bases). Germline V gene data show CDR1 as LGHDT and CDR2 as YNNKEL (reference sequence). V lost 5 bases, J lost 1 base, and 8 bases lay in between. This CDR3 comprises 14 residues. CDR3 residues: CASSGQRNTGELFF. CDR3 nucleotides: TGTGCCAGCAGCGGACAGAGGAACACCGGGGAGCTGTTTTTT.

This CDR3 reads CASSSPPGFRTDTQYF. The CDR3 DNA reads as TGTGCCAGCAGTTCCCCCCCGGGATTCCGCACAGATACGCAGTATTTT. The J gene is TRBJ2-3, the V gene TRBV28; possible D gene TRBD2, 5 bases. The CDR3 contains 16 residues. Germline V gene sequence: CDR1 MDHEN, CDR2 SYDVKM. V gave up 4 bases and J gave up 1 base, with 15 bases separating them.

The V gene is TRBV28, the J gene TRBJ2-7; 8 bases line up with TRBD1. The junction had 8 bases not matched to a gene; V was cut back by 6 bases and J by 1 base. CDR1 and CDR2 (germline): MDHEN, SYDVKM. This CDR3 is 15 amino acids long. CDR3: CASSNTGGGSYEQYF. The CDR3 DNA follows: TGTGCCAGCAGCAACACAGGGGGAGGATCCTACGAGCAGTACTTC.